The 5 T cell receptor beta chains below were found in one sample sequenced in a study of vaccination and CD4 T cells after COVID-19. Cultured CD4+ T-cell DNA underwent Oncomine TCR Beta short-read sequencing. TCRdb re-called the PCR reads with MiXCR, one entry per CDR3 protein. This table holds about 13,000 distinct CDR3 sequences, around 40% found once. These receptors have no identified antigens. Indicated treatment: approximately 9-day PBMC culture with coronavirus spike peptide pools or control peptides (ViraFEST assay). The sample was CD4+ T cells from blood, cultured in vitro, taken after SARS-CoV-2 vaccination. Receptors originate from a human donor who had recovered from COVID-19.

The rearrangement joins TRBV6-1 to TRBJ1-1; no clear D. Trimming removed 6 bases from V and 11 bases from J, with 13 bases in between. Germline CDR1 reads MNHNS; CDR2 reads SASEGT. The CDR3 sequence is 11 residues long. The CDR3: CASSSRSTAFF. The CDR3 DNA reads as TGTGCCAGCAGCTCCCGATCGACGGCTTTCTTT.

This chain uses TRBV6-5 with TRBJ1-6, with D perhaps TRBD1 (6 bases). CDR3 size: 15 residues. From germline, CDR1 is MNHEY and CDR2 SVGAGI. Trimming stripped 4 bases from V and 6 bases from J, with 13 bases between. CDR3 sequence (DNA): TGTGCCAGCAGTTTACTAGGGGGGACTAATTCACCCCTCCACTTT. Translation: CASSLLGGTNSPLHF.

J is TRBJ2-3 and V is TRBV11-1, with D perhaps given as TRBD1 or TRBD2 (5 bases each). Germline loops: CDR1 SGHAT, CDR2 FQDESV (reference sequence). Trimming stripped 3 bases from V and 2 bases from J, with 15 bases between. The CDR3 totals 16 residues. The DNA of the CDR3 is TGTGCCAGCAGCTTCGGGGCAGACACACACACAGATACGCAGTATTTT. Protein: CASSFGADTHTDTQYF.

The rearrangement links TRBV7-2 to TRBJ2-3; TRBD1 is a possible D gene (6 bases). The CDR3 contains 12 residues. Per the germline V gene, CDR1 is SGHTA and CDR2 is FQGNSA. V dropped 5 bases and J dropped 5 bases, with 8 bases sitting between them. This CDR3 reads CASSVRGDTQYF. CDR3 in DNA: TGTGCCAGCAGCGTCAGGGGAGATACGCAGTATTTT.

This clonotype was detected only a few times. J is TRBJ2-5 and V is TRBV6-1, with D possibly TRBD1 on 5 matching bases. Germline CDR1 is MNHNS and CDR2 is SASEGT. The CDR3 is made up of 15 amino acids. The V end lost 10 bases, the J end lost 3 bases, and 21 bases lay between the germline ends. Written as DNA, the CDR3 is TGTGCCACCTCGCGACCACCGACAGACAAAGAGACCCAGTACTTC. It yields the protein CATSRPPTDKETQYF.